These 8 T cell receptor beta chains share one sample of origin, sequenced in a study of cytomegalovirus exposure and HLA in healthy donors. With 60 Vbeta and 13 Jbeta primers, the PCR was carried out. Repertoires were generated with immunoSEQ multiplex PCR, while TCRdb's copy carries only in-frame clones and drops some. The sample table includes 70,000 or so clones. The material sequenced was PBMCs. These receptors were taken from a female donor in good health and CMV-seropositive.

The gene calls are TRBV9 and TRBJ2-7; 7 nucleotides line up with TRBD2. V lost 4 bases to trimming and J lost 4 bases; unmatched junction nucleotides: 11. The germline V gene has CDR1 SGDLS and CDR2 YYNGEE. The CDR3 sequence is 15 residues long. The CDR3 DNA reads TGTGCCAGCAGCACCTCGGGTAGCGGGTCTTACGAGCAGTACTTC. Amino acids: CASSTSGSGSYEQYF.

This rearrangement joins TRBV2 to TRBJ2-7; the match to TRBD2 covers 10 bases. Germline trimming cut 6 bases from V and 1 base from J; bases unmatched to any gene: 6. From germline, CDR1 is SNHLY and CDR2 FYNNEI. CDR3 length equals 15 residues. Here the CDR3 reads CASRLLAGESYEQYF. CDR3 bases: TGTGCCAGCAGGCTGCTAGCGGGGGAATCCTACGAGCAGTACTTC.

The chain has TRBV5-1 and TRBJ1-6; a weak D match, TRBD1 (6 bases). Trimming stripped 4 bases from V and 5 bases from J, with 16 bases between. Germline CDR1 is SGHRS and CDR2 is YFSETQ. This CDR3 region has 16 residues. CDR3 amino acids: CASSQGAGENNSPLHF. The CDR3, as DNA: TGCGCCAGCAGCCAAGGGGCAGGGGAAAATAATTCACCCCTCCACTTT.

This chain links TRBV20-1 with TRBJ1-2; D is unresolved. V was pared by 3 bases and J by 8 bases, with 10 bases between. The CDR3 is 11 residues long. CDR1 is DFQATT, CDR2 SNEGSKA, per germline (reference sequence). CDR3 coding DNA: TGCAGTGCTAGTGTTCCCAGGGGCTACACCTTC. Encoded protein: CSASVPRGYTF.

J is TRBJ1-5 and V is TRBV5-1; weak D call: TRBD1 (6 bases). V lost 4 bases to trimming and J lost 1 base, with 15 bases between them. CDR3 length: 16 residues. Germline loops: CDR1 SGHRS, CDR2 YFSETQ. The CDR3 DNA follows: TGCGCCAGCAGCCCGGAGGGGGGGGCGAGCAATCAGCCCCAGCATTTT. Amino acids: CASSPEGGASNQPQHF.

The V gene is TRBV19, the J gene TRBJ2-2; 9 nucleotides line up with TRBD2. Losses at the gene ends were 1 base for V and 5 bases for J; bases not matched to a gene: 8. The CDR3 has 17 amino acids. Germline CDR1 is LNHDA and CDR2 is SQIVND (reference sequence). CDR3 amino acids: CASSIGAVAGATGELFF. The CDR3 DNA reads as TGTGCCAGTAGTATAGGAGCCGTAGCGGGAGCGACCGGGGAGCTGTTTTTT.

The chain has TRBV7-9 and TRBJ1-1, with TRBD1 as a possible D gene (5 bases). This CDR3 contains 14 residues. Germline CDR1 SEHNR, CDR2 FQNEAQ (reference sequence). The ends were cut back, 3 bases at V and 3 bases at J, with 11 bases in the middle. The CDR3 here is CASSFFLGHTEAFF. CDR3 DNA: TGTGCCAGCAGCTTTTTCCTGGGGCACACTGAAGCTTTCTTT.

This CDR3 reads CAYYPRRGPRTYEQYF. The CDR3 DNA reads as TGTGCCTACTACCCCCGCCGCGGGCCCCGAACTTACGAGCAGTACTTC. The chain has TRBV30 and TRBJ2-7; possible D gene TRBD2, 5 bases. CDR3 length equals 16 residues. Germline V gene lookup returns CDR1 GTSNPN and CDR2 SVGIG (reference sequence). Trimming removed 7 bases at V and 4 bases at J, with 26 bases between.